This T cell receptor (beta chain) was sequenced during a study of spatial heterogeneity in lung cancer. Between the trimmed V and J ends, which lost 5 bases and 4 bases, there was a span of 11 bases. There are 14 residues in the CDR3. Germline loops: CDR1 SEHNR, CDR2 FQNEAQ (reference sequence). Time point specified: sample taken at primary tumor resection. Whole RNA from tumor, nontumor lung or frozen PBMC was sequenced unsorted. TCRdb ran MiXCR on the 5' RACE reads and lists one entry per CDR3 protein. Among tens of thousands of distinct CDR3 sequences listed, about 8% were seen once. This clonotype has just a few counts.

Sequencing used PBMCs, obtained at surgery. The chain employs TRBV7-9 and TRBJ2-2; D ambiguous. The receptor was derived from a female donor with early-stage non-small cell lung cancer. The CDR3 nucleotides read TGTGCCAGCAGCCCCGATGTGGTCACCGGGGAGCTGTTTTTT. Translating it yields CASSPDVVTGELFF.